The present T cell receptor (beta chain) was sequenced within a study of blood T cell repertoires in COVID-19. The trim removed 4 bases at V and 4 bases at J, leaving 7 bases unmatched. The germline CDR1 and CDR2 sequences are SGHDN and FVKESK. This CDR3 is 16 amino acids long. Sequencing was performed with immunoSEQ multiplex PCR; in TCRdb, only in-frame clones are kept and a portion is missing. The sample consists of 250,000 to 400,000 clones, about nine tenths of them appearing once. The chain employs TRBV14 and TRBJ2-2; 9 nucleotides agree with TRBD2. The TCR was taken from a woman aged 30 to 39 with COVID-19, enrolled during active disease. Source material: peripheral blood. The CDR3 spells CASSRRGGIGTGELFF. The CDR3 bases are TGTGCCAGCAGCCGGCGGGGGGGTATAGGCACCGGGGAGCTGTTTTTT.